This TCR beta chain was identified during a study of T cells in Graves' hyperthyroidism and ophthalmopathy (dated by TCRdb to about 2019). In terms of the full investigation: TCR V-J signatures able to tell the groups apart were searched for in a discovery cohort of some 97 patients, of whom about 40 had Graves' ophthalmopathy and some 60 had stable Graves' hyperthyroidism. Prospective prediction of ophthalmopathy was tested in an independent validation cohort consisting of fewer than 20 hyperthyroidism patients and some 16 patients who later progressed to ophthalmopathy. The 100 discovery patients were randomly split 7:3 into training and test sets. Thyroid tissue and blood T-cell repertoires from about six Graves' hyperthyroidism patients were also compared in the study. After blood sampling, hyperthyroidism patients were treated with methimazole at a starting dose of 30 mg daily, and ophthalmopathy patients were treated with high-dose intravenous methylprednisolone. The paper describes TCR Vbeta CDR3 sequencing of some 130 peripheral blood samples, made up of 40 to 45 ophthalmopathy patients, some 76 hyperthyroidism patients and 17 progressor patients.

From its cysteine to its phenylalanine, the CDR3 spans 13 amino acids. Only CDR3 DNA remains: 39 bases, in frame from the first base. The junction carries 20 bases between V and J, which are trimmed by 10 bases and 8 bases respectively. On the study overall, not on this receptor specifically: During validation, the model predicted progression to ophthalmopathy a median of approximately 6 months ahead of onset, with more than 55% sensitivity and almost 75% specificity. Most expanded thyroid clonotypes (frequency above 0.001) were also detected in blood, a finding suggesting that blood repertoires may reflect thyroid immune responses. Sample size was not statistically predetermined, and blinding of investigators to group allocation was not performed. A model built on a 13 V-J signature distinguished ophthalmopathy from stable hyperthyroidism, reaching roughly 88% sensitivity and about 81% specificity in cross-validation and 80%/75% in testing.

Stable Graves' hyperthyroidism was defined as the absence of progression to ophthalmopathy over 18 months of follow-up. Hyperthyroidism patients were aged 18 to 65 years and newly diagnosed, with disease duration of less than 2 months. The study excluded patients with uncontrolled infections, other autoimmune diseases, pregnancy or lactation. Diagnoses were established on the basis of clinical symptoms, serum thyroxine and TRAb, thyroid ultrasound, and orbital computed tomography. Trizol reagent was used to extract total RNA, and RNA quality was then checked on an Agilent 2100 Bioanalyzer. Comments on this clonotype: The clone's antigen remains unknown. Base-call qualities are not available, and no considerably larger clone is one nucleotide away.

TCR beta CDR3 regions were amplified from RNA transcripts. For the first round of RT-PCR on the TCR CDR3, the HTBI primer set was used together with the Qiagen OneStep RT-PCR kit. Libraries were constructed in a second round of multiplex PCR, after which size selection and purification were carried out. Libraries were sequenced paired-end with 100 bp reads on an Illumina HiSeq2000. The study's processing was this. SOAPnuke was used to process the raw data, throwing out any read that contained adapters or uncalled bases, had a mean Phred below 15, or lacked an exact constant-primer or identifier match. COPE v1.2.5 was used to merge high-quality paired reads, and clonotypes were defined as unique nucleotide sequences. MiTCR v1.1 was used to align the clonotypes against IMGT TRBV, TRBD and TRBJ reference segments. The analysis included only V-J combinations with a frequency above 0.0001, which together covered 99% to 99.2% of the repertoires. The TCS score was defined as the ratio of F50 (clonal expansion) to E x V (chaos), calculated using BLOSUM62-based TCRdist between CDR3 peptides within each V-J. Welch's t-statistics and random forest reduced 450 to 600 V-J features to 10 to 15, which were used in a naive Bayes classifier (R e1071). Using fastp trimming at Q25 and MiXCR clonotype assembly, TCRdb reanalyzed the public sequencing data and kept in-frame beta chains. Rows with a matching CDR3 protein are joined into one entry that keeps the most common DNA and genes. The V and J calls and clone size are TCRdb's, not the authors'. This sample is represented by around 540,000 distinct CDR3 sequences; 40% to 55% of them were singletons. About 7.8% of the sample is in the top ten clones.

This chain is built from TRBV12-3 or TRBV12-4 and TRBJ1-2, and TRBD1 may be the D gene, going by 6 matching bases. Sequences were obtained from peripheral blood or thyroid tissue (not recorded which). This receptor was identified in a woman aged 18-30 years with Graves' hyperthyroidism. Donor details come from another sample of the same person, matched by shared clones. Here is the DNA: TGTGCCACTTCGGACAGTCCGAGGATGGGCTACACCTTC. It translates as CATSDSPRMGYTF.